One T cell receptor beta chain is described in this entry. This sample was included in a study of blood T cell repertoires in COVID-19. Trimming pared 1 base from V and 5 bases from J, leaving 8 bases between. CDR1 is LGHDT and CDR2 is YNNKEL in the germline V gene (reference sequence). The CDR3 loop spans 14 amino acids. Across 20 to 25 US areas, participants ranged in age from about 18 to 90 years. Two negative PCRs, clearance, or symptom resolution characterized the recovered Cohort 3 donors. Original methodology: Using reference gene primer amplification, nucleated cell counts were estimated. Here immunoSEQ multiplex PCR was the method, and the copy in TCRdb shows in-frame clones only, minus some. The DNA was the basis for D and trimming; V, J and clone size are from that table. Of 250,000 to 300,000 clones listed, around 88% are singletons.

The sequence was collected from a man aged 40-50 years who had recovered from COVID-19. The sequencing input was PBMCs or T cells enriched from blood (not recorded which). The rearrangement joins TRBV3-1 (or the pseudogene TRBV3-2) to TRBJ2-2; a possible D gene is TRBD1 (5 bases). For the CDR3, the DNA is TGTGCCAGCAGCCAAGCCGCAGGGACCGGGGAGCTGTTTTTT. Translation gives CASSQAAGTGELFF.